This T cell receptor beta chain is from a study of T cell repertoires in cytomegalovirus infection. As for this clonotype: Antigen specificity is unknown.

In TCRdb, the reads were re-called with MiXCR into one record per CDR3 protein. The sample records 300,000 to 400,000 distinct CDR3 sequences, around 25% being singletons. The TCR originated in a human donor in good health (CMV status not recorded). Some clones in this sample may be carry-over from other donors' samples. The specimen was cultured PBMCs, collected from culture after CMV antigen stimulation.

CDR3 nucleotide sequence: TGCAGTGCTAGAGGCCCAAGGGAGCGCCTCTCCTACAATGAGCAGTTCTTC. Encoded protein: CSARGPRERLSYNEQFF. The rearrangement uses TRBV20-1 and TRBJ2-1; D might be TRBD2 (5 bases). The length of the CDR3 is 17 residues. Trimming took 1 base from V and 0 from J, leaving 16 bases between them. Per germline, CDR1 DFQATT and CDR2 SNEGSKA (reference sequence).